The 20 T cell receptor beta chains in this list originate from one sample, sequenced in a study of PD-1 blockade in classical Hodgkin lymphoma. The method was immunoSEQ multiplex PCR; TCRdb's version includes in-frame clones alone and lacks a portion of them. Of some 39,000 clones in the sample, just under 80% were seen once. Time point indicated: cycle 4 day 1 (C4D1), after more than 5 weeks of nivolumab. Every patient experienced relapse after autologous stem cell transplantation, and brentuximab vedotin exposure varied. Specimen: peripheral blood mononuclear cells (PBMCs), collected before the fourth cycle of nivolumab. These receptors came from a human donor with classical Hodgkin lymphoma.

The CDR3 DNA sequence: TGTGCCAGCAGAGTCGGACAGGCCGCCTACGAGCAGTACTTC. As protein: CASRVGQAAYEQYF. V gene TRBV28 combines with J gene TRBJ2-7; TRBD1 agrees at 7 bases. V was pared by 6 bases and J by 2 bases, with 7 bases of the junction left unmatched. Germline V gene lookup returns CDR1 MDHEN and CDR2 SYDVKM. The CDR3 extends over 14 amino acids.

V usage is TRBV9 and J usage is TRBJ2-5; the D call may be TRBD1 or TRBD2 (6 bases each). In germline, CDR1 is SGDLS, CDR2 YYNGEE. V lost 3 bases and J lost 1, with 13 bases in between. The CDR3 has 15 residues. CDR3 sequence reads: CASSARGTPQETQYF. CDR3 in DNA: TGTGCCAGCAGCGCGAGGGGGACTCCCCAAGAGACCCAGTACTTC. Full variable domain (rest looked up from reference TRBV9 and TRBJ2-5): DSGVTQTPKHLITATGQRVTLRCSPRSGDLSVYWYQQSLDQGLQFLIQYYNGEERAKGNILERFSAQQFPDLHSELNLSSLELGDSALYFCASSARGTPQETQYFGPGTRLLVL.

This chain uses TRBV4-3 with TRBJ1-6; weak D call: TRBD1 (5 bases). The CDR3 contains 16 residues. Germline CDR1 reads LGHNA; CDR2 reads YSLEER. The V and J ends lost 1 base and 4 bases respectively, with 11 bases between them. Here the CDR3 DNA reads TGCGCCAGCAGCCAAGGCGCGGGGGGTTATAATTCACCCCTCCACTTT. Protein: CASSQGAGGYNSPLHF.

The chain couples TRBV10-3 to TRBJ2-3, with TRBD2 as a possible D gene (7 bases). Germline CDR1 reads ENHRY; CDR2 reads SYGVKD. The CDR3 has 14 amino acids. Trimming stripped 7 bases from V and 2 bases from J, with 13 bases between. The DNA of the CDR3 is TGTGCCATCACCCCCGGGGGGCCCACAGATACGCAGTATTTT. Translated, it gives CAITPGGPTDTQYF.

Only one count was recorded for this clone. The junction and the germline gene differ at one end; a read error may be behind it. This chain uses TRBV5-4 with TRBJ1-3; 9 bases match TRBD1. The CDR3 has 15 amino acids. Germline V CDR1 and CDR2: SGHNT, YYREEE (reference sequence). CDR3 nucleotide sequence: TGCGCCAGCAGCCAAGAAGGGACAGGGAAATACACCATATATTTT. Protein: CASSQEGTGKYTIYF. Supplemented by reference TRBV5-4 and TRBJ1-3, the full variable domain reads ETGVTQSPTHLIKTRGQQVTLRCSSQSGHNTVSWYQQALGQGPQFIFQYYREEENGRGNFPPRFSGLQFPNYSSELNVNALELDDSALYLCASSQEGTGKYTIYFGEGSWLTVV.

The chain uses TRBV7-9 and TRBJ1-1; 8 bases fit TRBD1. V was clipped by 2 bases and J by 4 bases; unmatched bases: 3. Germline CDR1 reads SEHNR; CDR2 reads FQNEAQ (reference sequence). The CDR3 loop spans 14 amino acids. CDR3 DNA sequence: TGTGCCAGCAGCTTACAGGGGGCCAGCACTGAAGCTTTCTTT. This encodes CASSLQGASTEAFF.

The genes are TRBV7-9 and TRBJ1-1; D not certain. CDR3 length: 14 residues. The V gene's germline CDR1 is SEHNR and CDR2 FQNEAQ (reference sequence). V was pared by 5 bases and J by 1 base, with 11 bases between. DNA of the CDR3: TGTGCCAGCAGCCCTAGTGCTGGGAACACTGAAGCTTTCTTT. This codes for CASSPSAGNTEAFF.

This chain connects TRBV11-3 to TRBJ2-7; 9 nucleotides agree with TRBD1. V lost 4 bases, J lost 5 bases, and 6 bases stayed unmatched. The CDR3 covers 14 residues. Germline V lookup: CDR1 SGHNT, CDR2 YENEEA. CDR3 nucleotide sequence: TGTGCCAGCAGCTCCGGACAGGGGTGGGACGAGCAGTACTTC. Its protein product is CASSSGQGWDEQYF.

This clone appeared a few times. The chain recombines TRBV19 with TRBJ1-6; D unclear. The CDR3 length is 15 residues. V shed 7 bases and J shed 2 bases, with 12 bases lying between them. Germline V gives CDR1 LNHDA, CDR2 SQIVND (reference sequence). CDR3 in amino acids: CASKPWETYNSPLHF. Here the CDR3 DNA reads TGTGCCAGTAAGCCTTGGGAGACCTATAATTCACCCCTCCACTTT.

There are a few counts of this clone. CDR3 region: CASSLVGDPEAFF. The CDR3 region has the DNA TGTGCCAGCAGCTTAGTGGGGGACCCTGAAGCTTTCTTT. The chain is built from TRBV7-9 and TRBJ1-1, with D possibly being TRBD1 (5 bases). The germline V gene has CDR1 SEHNR and CDR2 FQNEAQ (reference sequence). The length of the CDR3 is 13 residues. The V end was cut by 1 base, the J end by 6 bases, with 9 bases between.

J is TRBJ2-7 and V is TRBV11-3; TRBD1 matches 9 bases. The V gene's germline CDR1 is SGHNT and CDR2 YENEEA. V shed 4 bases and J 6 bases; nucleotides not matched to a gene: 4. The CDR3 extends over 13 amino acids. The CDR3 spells CASSYGTGREQYF. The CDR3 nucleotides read TGTGCCAGCAGCTACGGGACAGGGCGCGAGCAGTACTTC.

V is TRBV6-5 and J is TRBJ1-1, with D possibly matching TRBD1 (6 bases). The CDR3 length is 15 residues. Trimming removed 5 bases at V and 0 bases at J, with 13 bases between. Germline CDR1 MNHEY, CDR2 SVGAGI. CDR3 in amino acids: CASSPQGWMNTEAFF. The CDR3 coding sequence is TGTGCCAGCAGTCCTCAGGGGTGGATGAACACTGAAGCTTTCTTT.

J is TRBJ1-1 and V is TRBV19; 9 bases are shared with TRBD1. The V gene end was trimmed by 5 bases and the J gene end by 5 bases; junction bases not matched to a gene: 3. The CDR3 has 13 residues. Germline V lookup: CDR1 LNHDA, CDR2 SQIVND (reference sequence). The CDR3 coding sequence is TGTGCCAGTAGTGGGACAGGGCGTACTGAAGCTTTCTTT. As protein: CASSGTGRTEAFF.

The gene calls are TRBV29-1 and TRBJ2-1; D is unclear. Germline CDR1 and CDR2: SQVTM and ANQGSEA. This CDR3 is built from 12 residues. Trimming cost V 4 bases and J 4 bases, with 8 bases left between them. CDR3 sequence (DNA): TGCAGCGTTGGGGCAGAGTACAATGAGCAGTTCTTC. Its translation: CSVGAEYNEQFF.

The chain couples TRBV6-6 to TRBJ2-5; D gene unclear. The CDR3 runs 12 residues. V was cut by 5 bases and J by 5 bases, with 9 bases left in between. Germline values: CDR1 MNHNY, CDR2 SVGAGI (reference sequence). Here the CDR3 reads CASSRSRETQYF. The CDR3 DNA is TGTGCCAGCAGTAGGTCCCGGGAGACCCAGTACTTC.

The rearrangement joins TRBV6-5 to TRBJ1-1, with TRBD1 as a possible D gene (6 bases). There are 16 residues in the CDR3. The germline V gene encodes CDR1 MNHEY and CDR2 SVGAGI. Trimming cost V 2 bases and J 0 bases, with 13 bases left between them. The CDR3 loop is CASSYRAGGLNTEAFF. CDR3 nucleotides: TGTGCCAGCAGTTACCGAGCGGGGGGCCTGAACACTGAAGCTTTCTTT.

The CDR3 sequence is CASKALLGQGNYGYTF. Here the CDR3 DNA reads TGTGCCAGTAAAGCCCTCCTGGGACAGGGAAACTATGGCTACACCTTC. This chain uses TRBV19 with TRBJ1-2, with 9 nucleotides matching TRBD1. The CDR3 is 16 amino acids. Trimming removed 7 bases from V and 2 bases from J; junction bases left unmatched: 11. CDR1 and CDR2 from the germline V gene are LNHDA and SQIVND (reference sequence).

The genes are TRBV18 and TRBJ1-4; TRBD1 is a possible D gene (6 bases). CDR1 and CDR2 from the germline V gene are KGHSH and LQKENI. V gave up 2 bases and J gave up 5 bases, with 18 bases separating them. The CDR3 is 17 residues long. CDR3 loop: CASSPFTLQGGNEKLFF. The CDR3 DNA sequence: TGTGCCAGCTCACCATTTACGCTCCAAGGGGGAAATGAAAAACTGTTTTTT.

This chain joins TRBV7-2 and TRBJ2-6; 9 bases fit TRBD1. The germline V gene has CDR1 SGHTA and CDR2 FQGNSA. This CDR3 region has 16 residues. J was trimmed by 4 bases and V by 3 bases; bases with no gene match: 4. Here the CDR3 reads CASSFDRGYGANVLTF. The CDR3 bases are TGTGCCAGCAGCTTTGACAGGGGGTACGGGGCCAACGTCCTGACTTTC.

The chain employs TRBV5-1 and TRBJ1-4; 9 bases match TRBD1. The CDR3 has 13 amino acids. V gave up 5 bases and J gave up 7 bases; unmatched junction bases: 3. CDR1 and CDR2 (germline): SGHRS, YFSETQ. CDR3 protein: CASSLQGAEKLFF. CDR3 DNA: TGCGCCAGCAGTTTACAGGGGGCTGAAAAACTGTTTTTT.